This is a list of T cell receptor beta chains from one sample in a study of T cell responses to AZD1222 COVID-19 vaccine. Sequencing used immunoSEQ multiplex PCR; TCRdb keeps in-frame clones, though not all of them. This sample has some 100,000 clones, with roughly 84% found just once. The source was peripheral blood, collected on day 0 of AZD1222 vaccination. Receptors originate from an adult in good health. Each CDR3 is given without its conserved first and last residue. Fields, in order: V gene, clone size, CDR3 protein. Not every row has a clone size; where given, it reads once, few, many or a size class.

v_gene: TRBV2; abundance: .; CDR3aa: ASRENRGLEAF
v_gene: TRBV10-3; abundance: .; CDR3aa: AITDRDQGTEAF
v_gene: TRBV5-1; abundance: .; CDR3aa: ASSLEVGNEQF
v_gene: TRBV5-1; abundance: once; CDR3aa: ASSLGEFGGYT
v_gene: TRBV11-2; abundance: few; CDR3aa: ASSLQVLNTEAF
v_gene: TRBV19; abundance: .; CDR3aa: ASSTGLLAGGQETQY
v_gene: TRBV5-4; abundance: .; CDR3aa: ASIPGTGGFYEQY
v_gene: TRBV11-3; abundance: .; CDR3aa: ASSLMNRLSMGDIQY
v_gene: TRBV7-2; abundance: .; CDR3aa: ASSAGEGYGYT
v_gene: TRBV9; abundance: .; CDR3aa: ASSKGGTGQPQH
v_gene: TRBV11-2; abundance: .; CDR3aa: ASSLGRATEAF
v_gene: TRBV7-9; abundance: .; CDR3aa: ASSRTVGGSNQPQH
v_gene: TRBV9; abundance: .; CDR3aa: ASSPGYMNTEAF
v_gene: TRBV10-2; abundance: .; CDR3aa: ASSDGGSGNGELF
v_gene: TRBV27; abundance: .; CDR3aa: ASSPRGGTELSYNEQF
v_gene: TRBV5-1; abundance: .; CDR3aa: ASSTGQGAEVKLF
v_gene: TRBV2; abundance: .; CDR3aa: ASSVARSDYGYT
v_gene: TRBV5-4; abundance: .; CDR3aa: ASSSRTSGRYEQY
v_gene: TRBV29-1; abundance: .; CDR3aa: SVEGGREAYNEQF
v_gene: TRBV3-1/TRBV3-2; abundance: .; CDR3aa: ASSPNARGSYNEQF
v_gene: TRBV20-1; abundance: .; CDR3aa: SASGAYEQY
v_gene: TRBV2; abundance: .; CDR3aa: ASRGGSTYNEQF
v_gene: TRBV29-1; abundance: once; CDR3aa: SVHSGDQETQY
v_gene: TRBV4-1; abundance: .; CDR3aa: ASSQGQAISYNSPLH
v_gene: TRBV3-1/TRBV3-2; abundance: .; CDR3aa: ASSQDDWDRGRMNTEAF
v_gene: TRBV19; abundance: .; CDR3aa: ASSIQGPDQPQH
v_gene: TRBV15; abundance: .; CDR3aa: ATSRGQLAGMYEQY
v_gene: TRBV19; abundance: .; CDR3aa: ASSIQGGNQPQH
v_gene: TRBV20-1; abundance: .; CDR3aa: SARHQPLH